The TCR beta chain described here comes from a study of blood T cell repertoires in COVID-19. Overall study context: PBMCs, B-cell-depleted T cells, or T cells provided the cDNA or gDNA that made up the material.

Participant-given clinical history determined each cohort assignment. Symptom resolution, clearance, or two negative PCRs marked donors in Cohort 3 as recovered. Original analysis: Reference gene primers were amplified, and this amplification served to estimate nucleated cell counts. Assay: immunoSEQ multiplex PCR; the TCRdb copy retains only in-frame clones and omits some. D and trimming come from the DNA, and the V and J calls and clone size come from that table. The sample gives approximately 480,000 clones, roughly 87% of which show up once; under 0.75% is in the top ten. The TCR sequence derives from a woman between 18 and 29 years old who had recovered from COVID-19. The sequenced sample consisted of PBMCs or T cells enriched from blood (not recorded which).

The CDR3 reads CASSQERGDTDTQYF. DNA of the CDR3: TGCGCCAGCAGCCAAGAGCGGGGGGACACAGATACGCAGTATTTT. V is TRBV4-1 and J is TRBJ2-3; 8 bases are shared with TRBD2. From germline, CDR1 is MGHRA and CDR2 YSYEKL. The CDR3 contains 15 residues. V lost 0 bases, J lost 2 bases, and 1 base stayed unmatched.